What follows are 14 T cell receptor beta chains derived from one specimen sequenced in a study of Tregs in tolerant kidney transplant recipients. Assay used: immunoSEQ multiplex PCR; TCRdb lists only in-frame clones, some missing. The repertoire holds about 110,000 clones, with 90% as singletons. The sequencing here drew on CD4+ T cells from blood, taken before the transplant. The receptors stem from a human donor who received a combined kidney and bone marrow transplant.

CDR3 in amino acids: CASRPGQKGLAGAYGYTF. CDR3 nucleotides: TGTGCCAGCAGACCTGGACAGAAGGGCCTGGCAGGGGCCTATGGCTACACCTTC. This chain joins TRBV7-9 and TRBJ1-2; D perhaps matches TRBD1 (6 bases). Germline loops: CDR1 SEHNR, CDR2 FQNEAQ (reference sequence). CDR3 size: 18 residues. Trimming took 6 bases from V and 4 from J, leaving 27 bases between them.

This sequence joins TRBV28 and TRBJ2-3, with 8 positions matching TRBD1. The CDR3 extends over 15 amino acids. Germline-derived CDR1 and CDR2 are MDHEN and SYDVKM. Trimming cost V 8 bases and J 1 base; bases outside gene matches: 8. CDR3 coding DNA: TGTGCCAGCCGGTCGACAGGGGTGGGCACAGATACGCAGTATTTT. It encodes CASRSTGVGTDTQYF.

This clone was detected only once. The chain recombines TRBV5-1 with TRBJ2-1, with 7 nucleotides matching TRBD1. Trimming at V came to 4 bases and at J to 3 bases, leaving 4 bases not matched to a gene. CDR1 and CDR2 from the germline V gene are SGHRS and YFSETQ. The CDR3 contains 14 residues. Here the CDR3 reads CASSLGTDYNEQFF. As DNA, the CDR3 is TGCGCCAGCAGCCTCGGGACAGACTACAATGAGCAGTTCTTC.

The chain combines TRBV5-4 with TRBJ2-3, with 8 bases aligning to TRBD2. The germline CDR1 and CDR2 sequences are SGHNT and YYREEE (reference sequence). This CDR3 is built from 15 residues. V was pared by 2 bases and J by 1 base, with 3 bases of the junction left unmatched. The CDR3 bases are TGTGCCAGCAGCTTTGCGGGGGGTGGCACAGATACGCAGTATTTT. This sequence encodes CASSFAGGGTDTQYF.

The chain employs TRBV7-2 and TRBJ2-2, with a weak D call TRBD2 (6 bases). This CDR3 is 13 amino acids long. Trimming stripped 5 bases from V and 5 bases from J, with 9 bases between. The germline gives CDR1 SGHTA, CDR2 FQGNSA. The DNA for the CDR3 is TGTGCCAGCAGCCCGGAGGGTACCGGGGAGCTGTTTTTT. Its protein is CASSPEGTGELFF.

The gene calls are TRBV5-4 and TRBJ1-2; D uncertain. The CDR3 has 12 residues. The V end was cut by 4 bases, the J end by 8 bases, with 12 bases between. Germline V lookup: CDR1 SGHNT, CDR2 YYREEE (reference sequence). In DNA form, the CDR3 reads TGTGCCAGCAGCCCGAGAGAGGGCGGCTACACCTTC. This encodes CASSPREGGYTF.

The chain joins TRBV6-5 to TRBJ2-7; the match to TRBD2 covers 8 bases. From germline, CDR1 is MNHEY and CDR2 SVGAGI. This CDR3 is 14 amino acids long. V was pared by 5 bases and J by 6 bases, with 9 bases of the junction left unmatched. The CDR3 reads CASSRGGAYREQYF. For the CDR3, the DNA is TGTGCCAGCAGTCGGGGGGGCGCCTATCGCGAGCAGTACTTC.

The chain employs TRBV5-4 and TRBJ1-2; 7 bases align to TRBD1. V dropped 4 bases and J dropped 8; count of bases not matched to a gene: 8. CDR3 size: 13 residues. Looked up from germline, CDR1 is SGHNT and CDR2 is YYREEE (reference sequence). CDR3 sequence (DNA): TGTGCCAGCAGCGCGACAGGGCCCGGGGGCTACACCTTC. It codes for CASSATGPGGYTF.

The rearrangement uses TRBV30 and TRBJ2-7, with 16 bases matching TRBD2. V dropped 5 bases and J dropped 1; count of bases not matched to a gene: 14. The CDR3 spans 19 residues. Germline lookup yields CDR1 GTSNPN and CDR2 SVGIG (reference sequence). The CDR3 here is CAWQHPLGTSGRASYEQYF. CDR3 nucleotide sequence: TGTGCCTGGCAGCACCCTCTTGGGACTAGCGGGAGGGCGTCCTACGAGCAGTACTTC. The entire variable domain, with the rest obtained from reference TRBV30 and TRBJ2-7, is as follows: SQTIHQWPATLVQPVGSPLSLECTVEGTSNPNLYWYRQAAGRGLQLLFYSVGIGQISSEVPQNLSASRPQDRQFILSSKKLLLSDSGFYLCAWQHPLGTSGRASYEQYFGPGTRLTVT.

The chain carries TRBV15 and TRBJ1-4; maybe TRBD1 (6 bases). Germline assignment: CDR1 LNHNV and CDR2 YYDKDF (reference sequence). V was pared by 0 bases and J by 8 bases, with 13 bases between. CDR3 size: 15 residues. CDR3 amino acids: CATSRDSGEGEKLFF. The CDR3, as DNA: TGTGCCACCAGCAGAGACTCAGGGGAGGGAGAAAAACTGTTTTTT.

This clone was counted between two and nine times. The chain joins TRBV4-1 to TRBJ2-7; 7 bases line up with TRBD2. V gave up 2 bases and J gave up 10 bases; unmatched junction bases: 17. This CDR3 contains 16 residues. Germline V gene sequence: CDR1 MGHRA, CDR2 YSYEKL. The CDR3 region is CASSQITAAGFSPQYF. Written as DNA, the CDR3 is TGCGCCAGCAGCCAAATCACTGCAGCGGGATTCTCACCACAGTACTTC.

This clone was observed a few times. The chain uses TRBV28 and TRBJ1-2; no reliable D call. The V gene lost 4 bases and the J gene lost 8 bases, with 11 bases spanning the gap. This CDR3 region has 12 residues. Germline V gene sequence: CDR1 MDHEN, CDR2 SYDVKM. The CDR3, as DNA: TGTGCCAGCAGTTATGCCTGGAGGGGCTACACCTTC. This codes for CASSYAWRGYTF.

This sequence joins TRBV19 and TRBJ1-6, with a tentative D call TRBD1 (5 bases). The germline CDR1 and CDR2 sequences are LNHDA and SQIVND (reference sequence). The CDR3 totals 13 residues. Trimming stripped 6 bases from V and 10 bases from J, with 13 bases between. The CDR3 DNA sequence: TGTGCCAGTAGGGGGGAGGTCGTCTCACCCCTCCACTTT. Its protein is CASRGEVVSPLHF.

This clone was seen only a few times. The sample carries other DNA sequences with the same CDR3. The chain uses TRBV7-2 and TRBJ1-2; D remains ambiguous. Germline values: CDR1 SGHTA, CDR2 FQGNSA. The CDR3 has 13 amino acids. V lost 5 bases to trimming and J lost 5 bases, with 12 bases between them. The DNA for the CDR3 is TGTGCCAGCAGCCTACGGGAGGCGTATGGCTACACCTTC. Residues: CASSLREAYGYTF. The full variable domain, its missing parts supplied by reference TRBV7-2 and TRBJ1-2, is GAGVSQSPSNKVTEKGKDVELRCDPISGHTALYWYRQSLGQGLEFLIYFQGNSAPDKSGLPSDRFSAERTGGSVSTLTIQRTQQEDSAVYLCASSLREAYGYTFGSGTRLTVV.